This T cell receptor (beta chain) was observed in a study of cytomegalovirus exposure and HLA in healthy donors. A remark on this clone: The antigen remains unidentified.

CDR3 length equals 14 residues. Germline V gene data show CDR1 as ENHRY and CDR2 as SYGVKD. The V gene end was trimmed by 5 bases and the J gene end by 3 bases; junction bases not matched to a gene: 4. The primer mix had 60 Vbeta and 13 Jbeta primers. Libraries were prepared by immunoSEQ multiplex PCR; TCRdb keeps only in-frame clonotypes and omits some of them. In total, the table holds under 95,000 clones. Findings and caveats of the study: The study put 150 to 200 TCR beta chains on its list as cytomegalovirus-associated. A later analysis linked a missense variant in DCLRE1C to the trimming of TCR beta V and J genes. Specificity for CMV antigens was confirmed in vitro for a few of the CMV-associated chains.

This sequence was found in a female donor in good health and CMV-seropositive. The sample was PBMCs. The chain combines TRBV10-3 with TRBJ2-5, with 9 bases fitting TRBD1. In DNA, the CDR3 is TGTGCCATCAGTCGGACAGGGGCGGAAGAGACCCAGTACTTC. Protein sequence: CAISRTGAEETQYF.